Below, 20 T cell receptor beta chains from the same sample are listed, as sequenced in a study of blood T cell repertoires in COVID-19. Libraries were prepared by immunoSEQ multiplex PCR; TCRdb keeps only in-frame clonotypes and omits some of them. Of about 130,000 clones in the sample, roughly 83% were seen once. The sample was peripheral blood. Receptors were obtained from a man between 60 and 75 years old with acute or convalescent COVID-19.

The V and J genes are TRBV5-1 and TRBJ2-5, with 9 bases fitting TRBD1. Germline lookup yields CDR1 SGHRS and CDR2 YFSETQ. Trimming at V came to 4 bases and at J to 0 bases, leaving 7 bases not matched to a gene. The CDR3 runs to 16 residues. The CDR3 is CASSPPDRGDQETQYF. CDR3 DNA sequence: TGCGCCAGCAGCCCCCCGGACAGGGGAGACCAAGAGACCCAGTACTTC.

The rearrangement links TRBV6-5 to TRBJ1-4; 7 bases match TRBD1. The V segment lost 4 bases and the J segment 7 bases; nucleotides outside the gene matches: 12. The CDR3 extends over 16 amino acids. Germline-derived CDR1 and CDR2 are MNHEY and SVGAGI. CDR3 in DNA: TGTGCCAGCAGTTCCCGCGACAGGGCCCAGAGTGAAAAACTGTTTTTT. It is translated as CASSSRDRAQSEKLFF.

This CDR3 reads CASSGTSGSPYEQYF. CDR3 DNA: TGTGCCAGCAGCGGTACTAGCGGGAGCCCCTACGAGCAGTACTTC. V usage is TRBV9 and J usage is TRBJ2-7; 11 positions agree with TRBD2. The ends lost 3 bases at V and 2 bases at J; junction bases unmatched: 4. CDR1 SGDLS and CDR2 YYNGEE come from the germline V gene. The CDR3 has 15 amino acids. The complete variable domain, with remaining parts taken from reference TRBV9 and TRBJ2-7, reads DSGVTQTPKHLITATGQRVTLRCSPRSGDLSVYWYQQSLDQGLQFLIQYYNGEERAKGNILERFSAQQFPDLHSELNLSSLELGDSALYFCASSGTSGSPYEQYFGPGTRLTVT.

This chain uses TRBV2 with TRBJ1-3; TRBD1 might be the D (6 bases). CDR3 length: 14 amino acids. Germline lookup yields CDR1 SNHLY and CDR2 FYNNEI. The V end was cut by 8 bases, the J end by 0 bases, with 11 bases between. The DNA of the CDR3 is TGTGCCAGCGCTACAGGGACCTCTGGAAACACCATATATTTT. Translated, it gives CASATGTSGNTIYF.

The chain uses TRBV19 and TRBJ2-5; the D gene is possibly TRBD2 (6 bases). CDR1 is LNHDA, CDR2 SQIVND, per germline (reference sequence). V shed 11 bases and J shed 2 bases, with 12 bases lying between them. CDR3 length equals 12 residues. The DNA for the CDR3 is TGTGCCTCCGGGGGTTATCAAGAGACCCAGTACTTC. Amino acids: CASGGYQETQYF.

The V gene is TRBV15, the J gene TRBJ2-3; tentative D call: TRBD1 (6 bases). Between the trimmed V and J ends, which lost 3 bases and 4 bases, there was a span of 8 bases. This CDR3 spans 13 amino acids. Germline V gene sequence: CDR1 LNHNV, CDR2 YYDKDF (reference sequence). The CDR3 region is CATSRRGSDTQYF. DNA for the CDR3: TGTGCCACCAGCAGGAGGGGGTCAGATACGCAGTATTTT.

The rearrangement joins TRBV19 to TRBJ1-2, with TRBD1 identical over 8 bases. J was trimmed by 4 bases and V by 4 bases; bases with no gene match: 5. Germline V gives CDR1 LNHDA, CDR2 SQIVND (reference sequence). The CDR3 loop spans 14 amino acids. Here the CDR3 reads CASSTAGGTYGYTF. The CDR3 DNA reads TGTGCCAGTAGTACAGCAGGGGGCACCTATGGCTACACCTTC.

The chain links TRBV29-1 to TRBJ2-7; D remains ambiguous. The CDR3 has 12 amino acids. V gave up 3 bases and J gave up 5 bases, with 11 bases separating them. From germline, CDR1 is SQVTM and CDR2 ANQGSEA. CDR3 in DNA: TGCAGCGTTGAGATTATTAGCAACGAGCAGTACTTC. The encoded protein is CSVEIISNEQYF.

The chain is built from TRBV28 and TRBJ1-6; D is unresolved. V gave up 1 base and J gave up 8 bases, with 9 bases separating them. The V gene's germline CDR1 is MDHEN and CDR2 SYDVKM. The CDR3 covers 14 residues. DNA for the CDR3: TGTGCCAGCAGTTTATCGGGTTCCGATTCACCCCTCCACTTT. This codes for CASSLSGSDSPLHF.

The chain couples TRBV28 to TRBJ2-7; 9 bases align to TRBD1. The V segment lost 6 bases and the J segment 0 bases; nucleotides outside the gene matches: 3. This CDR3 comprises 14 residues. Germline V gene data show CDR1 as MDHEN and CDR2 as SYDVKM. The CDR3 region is CASRGTGSSYEQYF. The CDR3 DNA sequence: TGTGCCAGCAGGGGGACAGGGAGCTCCTACGAGCAGTACTTC.

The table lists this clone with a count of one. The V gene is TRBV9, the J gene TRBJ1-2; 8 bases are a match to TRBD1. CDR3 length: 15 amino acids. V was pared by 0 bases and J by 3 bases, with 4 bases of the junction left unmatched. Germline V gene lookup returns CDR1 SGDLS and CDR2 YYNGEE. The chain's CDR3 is CASSVGNRGYYGYTF. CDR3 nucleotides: TGTGCCAGCAGCGTAGGGAACAGGGGGTACTATGGCTACACCTTC.

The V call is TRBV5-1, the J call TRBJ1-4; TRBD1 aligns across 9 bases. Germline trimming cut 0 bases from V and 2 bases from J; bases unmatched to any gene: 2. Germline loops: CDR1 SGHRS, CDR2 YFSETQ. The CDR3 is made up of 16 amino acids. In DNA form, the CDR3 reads TGCGCCAGCAGCTTGGATACAGGGGGCACTAATGAAAAACTGTTTTTT. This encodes CASSLDTGGTNEKLFF.

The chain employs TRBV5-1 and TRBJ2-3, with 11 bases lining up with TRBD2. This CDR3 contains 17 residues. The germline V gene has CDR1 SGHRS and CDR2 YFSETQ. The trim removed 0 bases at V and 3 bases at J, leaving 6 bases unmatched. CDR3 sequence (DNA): TGCGCCAGCAGCTTGGATTTGTTAGCGGGAGGGACAGATACGCAGTATTTT. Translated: CASSLDLLAGGTDTQYF.

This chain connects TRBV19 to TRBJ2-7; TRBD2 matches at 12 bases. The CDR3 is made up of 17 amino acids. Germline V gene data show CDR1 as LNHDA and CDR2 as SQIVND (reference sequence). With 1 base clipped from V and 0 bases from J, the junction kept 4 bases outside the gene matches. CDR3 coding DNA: TGTGCCAGTAGTATAGGAGAGGGACTAGCGGGCTCCTACGAGCAGTACTTC. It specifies CASSIGEGLAGSYEQYF.

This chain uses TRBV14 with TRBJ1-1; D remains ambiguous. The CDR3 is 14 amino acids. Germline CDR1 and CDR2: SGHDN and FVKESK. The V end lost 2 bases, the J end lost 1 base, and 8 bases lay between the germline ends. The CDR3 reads CASSQIYRNTEAFF. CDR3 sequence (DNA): TGTGCCAGCAGCCAAATATACAGGAACACTGAAGCTTTCTTT. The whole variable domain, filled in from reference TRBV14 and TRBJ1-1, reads EAGVTQFPSHSVIEKGQTVTLRCDPISGHDNLYWYRRVMGKEIKFLLHFVKESKQDESGMPNNRFLAERTGGTYSTLKVQPAELEDSGVYFCASSQIYRNTEAFFGQGTRLTVV.

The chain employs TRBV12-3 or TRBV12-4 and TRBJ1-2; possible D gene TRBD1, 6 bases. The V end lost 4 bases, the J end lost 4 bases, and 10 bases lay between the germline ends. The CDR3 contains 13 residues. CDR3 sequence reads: CASSSTGPYGYTF. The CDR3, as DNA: TGTGCCAGCAGTTCCACAGGGCCCTATGGCTACACCTTC.

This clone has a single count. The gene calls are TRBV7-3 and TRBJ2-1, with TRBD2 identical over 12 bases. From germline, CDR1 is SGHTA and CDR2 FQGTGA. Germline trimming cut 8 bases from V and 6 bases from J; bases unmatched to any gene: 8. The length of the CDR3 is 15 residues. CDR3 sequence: CASGLAGGPFNEQFF. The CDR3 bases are TGTGCCAGCGGTCTAGCGGGAGGGCCCTTCAATGAGCAGTTCTTC.

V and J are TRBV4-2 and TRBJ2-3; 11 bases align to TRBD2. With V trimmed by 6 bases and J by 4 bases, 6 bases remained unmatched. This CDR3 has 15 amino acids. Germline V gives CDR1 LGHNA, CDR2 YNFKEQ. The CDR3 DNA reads TGTGCCAGCAGGGCACTAGCGGGGGCTTCAGATACGCAGTATTTT. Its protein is CASRALAGASDTQYF.

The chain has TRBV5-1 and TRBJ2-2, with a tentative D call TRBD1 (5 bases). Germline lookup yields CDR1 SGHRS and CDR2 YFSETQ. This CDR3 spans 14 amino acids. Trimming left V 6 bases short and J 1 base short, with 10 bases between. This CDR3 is CASIDRVNTGELFF. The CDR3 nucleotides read TGCGCCAGCATAGACAGAGTGAACACCGGGGAGCTGTTTTTT.

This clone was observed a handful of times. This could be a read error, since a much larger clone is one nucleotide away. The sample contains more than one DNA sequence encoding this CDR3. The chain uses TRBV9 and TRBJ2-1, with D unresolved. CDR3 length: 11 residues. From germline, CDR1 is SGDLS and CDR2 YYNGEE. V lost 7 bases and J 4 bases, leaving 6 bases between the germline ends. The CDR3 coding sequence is TGTGCCAGCGGGCCGTACAATGAGCAGTTCTTC. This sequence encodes CASGPYNEQFF.